This is a list of T cell receptor beta chains from one sample in a study of shared clonotypes between healthy human individuals. TCRdb's table, derived via immunoSEQ multiplex PCR, lists solely in-frame clones and lacks some. The sample records about 1.1 million clones, more than 75% being singletons. Input material: memory CD4+ T cells from PBMCs. The receptors stem from a man aged 18 to 30 in good health. Some clones in this sample may be carry-over from other donors' samples. The CDR3 runs from the conserved cysteine through the conserved F or W. D genes are given only for firm matches.

v_gene | d_gene | len | CDR3aa
TRBV5-1 | TRBD2 | 14 | CASSSGGLGYEQYF
TRBV4-2 | TRBD2 | 16 | CASSQDALAGVFEQYF
TRBV5-4 | TRBD1 | 12 | CASSRDSEKLFF
TRBV2 | - | 15 | CASRGDLVSSYEQYF
TRBV9 | - | 15 | CASSERDTYTGELFF
TRBV6-1 | - | 13 | CATEWGGTDTQYF
TRBV7-8 | - | 15 | CASSSEIRTRNEQFF
TRBV6-6 | - | 13 | CASSSTGSYEQYF
TRBV7-9 | TRBD1 | 15 | CASSLSRTGAETQYF
TRBV28 | - | 14 | CASLGTPAVDTQYF
TRBV19 | - | 16 | CASSIRPGASTDTQYF
TRBV7-2 | - | 14 | CASSLTTGNTEAFF
TRBV6-5 | - | 13 | CASRRDMNYGYTF
TRBV7-9 | TRBD1 | 15 | CASSPRQGRYNEQFF